These T cell receptor beta chains were read from a single sample in a study of shared clonotypes between healthy human individuals. The method was immunoSEQ multiplex PCR; TCRdb's version includes in-frame clones alone and lacks a portion of them. The sample has approximately 1,000,000 clones; about 84% are singletons. Material: memory CD4+ T cells from PBMCs. These receptors were collected from a man younger than 30 in good health. Some clones in this sample may be carry-over from other donors' samples. CDR3s include the opening cysteine and the closing phenylalanine or tryptophan. The order of the fields is clone size, D gene, CDR3 length, J gene, V gene, CDR3 protein, CDR3 DNA. A D gene is named only where the DNA matches it firmly. A row's size may be missing; if present it is once, few, many or a size class.

>few|TRBD2|14|TRBJ2-3|TRBV7-3
CASSLGTSGDTQYF
TGTGCCAGCAGCTTAGGGACTAGCGGAGATACGCAGTATTTT
>.|TRBD1|13|TRBJ2-7|TRBV18
CASAGTGTDEQYF
TGTGCCAGCGCCGGGACAGGGACGGACGAGCAGTACTTC
>.|TRBD1|15|TRBJ1-2|TRBV28
CASRSPHQGADGYTF
TGTGCCAGCAGGTCTCCCCACCAGGGGGCAGATGGCTACACCTTC
>.|TRBD1|14|TRBJ1-1|TRBV7-3
CASRKGQGVTEAFF
TGTGCCAGCAGAAAGGGACAGGGGGTCACTGAAGCTTTCTTT
>.|TRBD1|13|TRBJ1-4|TRBV5-1
CASSPGGGEKLFF
TGCGCCAGCAGCCCAGGGGGAGGCGAAAAACTGTTTTTT
>.|.|15|TRBJ1-2|TRBV7-2
CASSRPRGARYGYTF
TGTGCCAGCAGCCGACCTCGGGGAGCCCGCTATGGCTACACCTTC
>.|.|13|TRBJ2-5|TRBV7-9
CASTNYIGETQYF
TGTGCCAGCACCAACTACATCGGGGAGACCCAGTACTTC
>.|TRBD1|15|TRBJ1-4|TRBV10-3
CAISELGQEREKLFF
TGTGCCATCAGTGAGCTAGGACAGGAGCGAGAAAAACTGTTTTTT
>few|.|14|TRBJ1-3|TRBV11-1
CASSLNRQGNTIYF
TGTGCCAGCAGCTTAAATCGTCAAGGAAACACCATATATTTT
>.|.|14|TRBJ2-5|TRBV6-1
CASSDFGTMETQYF
TGTGCCAGCAGTGATTTCGGGACGATGGAGACCCAGTACTTC
>few|.|18|TRBJ1-4|TRBV14
CASSQGGGTDTQNEKLFF
TGTGCCAGCAGCCAAGGCGGCGGGACCGATACCCAGAATGAAAAACTGTTTTTT
>.|TRBD2|15|TRBJ2-1|TRBV11-2
CASSPISGRLHEQFF
TGTGCCAGCAGCCCTATTAGCGGGAGGCTCCATGAGCAGTTCTTC
>.|.|13|TRBJ1-5|TRBV5-4
CASSFDRNQPQHF
TGTGCCAGCAGCTTCGACAGAAATCAGCCCCAGCATTTT
>.|TRBD1|17|TRBJ2-2|TRBV28
CASSPPRPGQVTGELFF
TGTGCCAGCAGTCCTCCCCGCCCGGGACAGGTGACCGGGGAGCTGTTTTTT
>once|TRBD2|15|TRBJ2-7|TRBV6-1
CASSELTSGTSEQYF
TGTGCCAGCAGTGAACTAACTAGCGGGACCTCCGAGCAGTACTTC
>few|.|17|TRBJ1-5|TRBV15
CATSRMGTGSGNQPQHF
TGTGCCACCAGCAGGATGGGGACTGGGAGCGGCAATCAGCCCCAGCATTTT
>.|.|13|TRBJ2-1|TRBV18
CASSLTLGDEQFF
TGTGCCAGCTCACTGACGCTAGGGGATGAGCAGTTCTTC
>.|TRBD2|19|TRBJ2-1|TRBV15
CATSPTGSYGGGSYNEQFF
TGTGCCACCAGCCCTACGGGATCTTACGGGGGGGGCTCCTACAATGAGCAGTTCTTC
>few|.|15|TRBJ2-1|TRBV28
CASSLLGGEWVEQFF
TGTGCCAGCAGTTTATTAGGGGGAGAGTGGGTTGAGCAGTTCTTC
>.|.|13|TRBJ2-3|TRBV27
CATGDLSTDTQYF
TGTGCCACGGGGGATCTTAGCACAGATACGCAGTATTTT
>.|.|15|TRBJ1-4|TRBV28
CASSLWLAGREKLFF
TGTGCCAGCAGCTTATGGCTAGCCGGGAGGGAAAAACTGTTTTTT
>once|TRBD1|11|TRBJ2-1|TRBV19
CATLDRAAQFF
TGTGCCACCCTAGACAGGGCAGCGCAGTTCTTC
>.|TRBD1|16|TRBJ2-3|TRBV5-1
CASSSQTGPSTDTQYF
TGCGCCAGCAGCTCTCAGACAGGGCCTAGCACAGATACGCAGTATTTT
>few|.|15|TRBJ2-5|TRBV28
CASRSESGVRETQYF
TGTGCCAGCAGGTCAGAATCAGGGGTGCGCGAGACCCAGTACTTC
>.|.|12|TRBJ2-5|TRBV7-2
CASSGRRETQYF
TGTGCCAGCAGCGGGAGGAGGGAGACCCAGTACTTC
>.|.|16|TRBJ1-5|TRBV19
CASQFYDRRANQPQHF
TGTGCCAGTCAATTCTACGACAGGCGAGCGAATCAGCCCCAGCATTTT
>.|TRBD2|16|TRBJ2-1|TRBV27
CASSARLAGGLNEQFF
TGTGCCAGCAGCGCTAGACTAGCGGGAGGACTAAATGAGCAGTTCTTC
>.|.|14|TRBJ2-7|TRBV7-2
CASRHGVGIGEQYF
TGTGCCAGCAGACACGGGGTGGGTATCGGCGAGCAGTACTTC
>.|TRBD2|15|TRBJ2-5|TRBV9
CASSAGTSGSETQYF
TGTGCCAGCAGCGCAGGGACTAGCGGGAGCGAGACCCAGTACTTC
>.|TRBD2|15|TRBJ2-7|TRBV6-5
CASRKTSGSSYEQYF
TGTGCCAGCAGGAAAACTAGCGGGAGCTCCTACGAGCAGTACTTC
>.|.|15|TRBJ2-7|TRBV28
CASSLPGTGDYEQYF
TGTGCCAGCAGTTTACCCGGGACGGGGGATTACGAGCAGTACTTC
>.|TRBD2|16|TRBJ2-7|TRBV5-1
CASSSGTSGRFYEQYF
TGCGCCAGCAGCTCAGGGACTAGCGGGAGGTTTTACGAGCAGTACTTC
>.|TRBD2|16|TRBJ2-1|TRBV5-4
CASSPPVAGAYNEQFF
TGTGCCAGCAGCCCCCCGGTAGCGGGAGCCTACAATGAGCAGTTCTTC
>.|.|15|TRBJ2-7|TRBV28
CASSLWGRGEDEQYF
TGTGCCAGCAGTTTATGGGGAAGGGGGGAGGACGAGCAGTACTTC
>.|.|15|TRBJ1-4|TRBV28
CASSVEGDGQEKLFF
TGTGCCAGCAGTGTTGAGGGGGACGGGCAAGAAAAACTGTTTTTT
>.|TRBD2|19|TRBJ2-1|TRBV28
CASSPASGRNSGPGYEQFF
TGTGCCAGCAGTCCAGCTAGCGGGAGGAATTCGGGGCCTGGGTATGAGCAGTTCTTC
>few|TRBD1|12|TRBJ1-2|TRBV28
CATADRGYGYTF
TGTGCCACCGCGGACAGGGGCTATGGCTACACCTTC
>.|.|13|TRBJ1-4|TRBV6-5
CASSRQINEKLFF
TGTGCCAGCAGTCGACAGATAAATGAAAAACTGTTTTTT
>once|.|15|TRBJ2-7|TRBV9
CASSARTVTLREQYF
TGTGCCAGCAGCGCCCGGACAGTAACTCTACGGGAGCAGTACTTC
>.|.|14|TRBJ2-1|TRBV30
CAWTEGLSWDEQFF
TGTGCCTGGACTGAGGGACTTTCGTGGGATGAGCAGTTCTTC
>.|.|14|TRBJ1-1|TRBV7-8
CASSLGAPNTEAFF
TGTGCCAGCAGCTTAGGCGCCCCGAACACTGAAGCTTTCTTT